The entry below gives a single T cell receptor beta chain sequence along with its context. Losses at the gene ends were 2 bases for V and 4 bases for J; bases not matched to a gene: 10. The CDR3 length is 17 residues. This sample was included in a study of patients and donors after allogeneic stem cell transplantation. TCRdb called the RT-PCR reads again in MiXCR, with one record for every CDR3 protein. The data contain some 200,000 distinct CDR3 sequences, less than 45% of them singletons. Sequenced input: blood, either unsorted or a sorted T cell fraction (not recorded which). The TCR comes from a human donor who was either an allogeneic HSCT recipient or a stem cell or donor lymphocyte infusion donor (not recorded which). It is not recorded whose cells these are; they may come from a transplant donor. The V and J genes are TRBV12-3 or TRBV12-4 and TRBJ2-3; 9 bases agree with TRBD2. The CDR3 region is CASSLKLAGAGADTQYF. CDR3 nucleotide sequence: TGTGCCAGCAGTTTAAAGTTAGCGGGAGCAGGAGCAGATACGCAGTATTTT.